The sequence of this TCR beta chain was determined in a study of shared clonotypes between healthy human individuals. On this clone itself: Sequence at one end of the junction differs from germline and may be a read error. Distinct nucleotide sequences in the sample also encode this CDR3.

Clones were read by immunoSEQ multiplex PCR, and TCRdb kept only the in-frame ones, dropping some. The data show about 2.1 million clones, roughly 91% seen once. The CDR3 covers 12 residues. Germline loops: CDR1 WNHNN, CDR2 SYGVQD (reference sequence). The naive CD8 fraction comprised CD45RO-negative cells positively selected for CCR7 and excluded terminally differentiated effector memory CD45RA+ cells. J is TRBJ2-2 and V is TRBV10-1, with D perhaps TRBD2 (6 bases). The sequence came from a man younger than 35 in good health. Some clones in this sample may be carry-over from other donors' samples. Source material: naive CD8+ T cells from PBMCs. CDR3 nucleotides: TGCGCCAGCAGTGAGAGGTGCGGGGAGTTGTTTTTT. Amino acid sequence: CASSERCGELFF.